This TCR beta chain is drawn from a study of cytomegalovirus exposure and HLA in healthy donors. V lost 3 bases to trimming and J lost 12 bases; unmatched junction nucleotides: 11. Germline V CDR1 and CDR2: MGHRA, YSYEKL. The CDR3 sequence is 16 residues long. Use of 60 Vbeta and 13 Jbeta primers characterized the PCR. TCRdb's table, derived via immunoSEQ multiplex PCR, lists solely in-frame clones and lacks some. The sample has about 160,000 clones, about 80% seen once. Sequencing used PBMCs. This clonotype was sampled from a man aged 30 to 39 in good health and CMV-seronegative. The rearrangement joins TRBV4-1 to TRBJ2-1; the match to TRBD2 covers 13 bases. This chain's CDR3 is CASSQDGTSGIRGQFF. CDR3 nucleotide sequence: TGCGCCAGCAGCCAGGACGGGACTAGCGGGATTCGAGGGCAGTTCTTC.